This is a list of T cell receptor beta chains from one sample in a study of blood T cell repertoires in COVID-19. TCRdb's table, derived via immunoSEQ multiplex PCR, lists solely in-frame clones and lacks some. The data hold about 150,000 clones, with roughly three quarters observed a single time. What was sequenced was peripheral blood. These receptor sequences come from a man between 60 and 70 years old with acute or convalescent COVID-19. Each CDR3 is given with its conserved first and last residue. The D gene is left open where the match is weak. Size values are once, few and many counts, or a class for expanded clones, and some rows have none.

j_gene	v_gene	d_gene	abundance	CDR3aa	CDR3nt
TRBJ2-7	TRBV2	TRBD1	few	CASSLQGKQYF	TGTGCCAGCAGTTTACAGGGGAAGCAGTACTTC
TRBJ2-1	TRBV2	TRBD1	NA	CASRPGTGPYNEQFF	TGTGCCAGCAGACCTGGGACAGGGCCCTACAATGAGCAGTTCTTC
TRBJ2-7	TRBV7-9	NA	NA	CASSSTPSSYEQYF	TGTGCCAGCAGCTCGACCCCTAGCTCCTACGAGCAGTACTTC
TRBJ1-4	TRBV6-5	TRBD1	NA	CATRTGGEKLFF	TGTGCCACCAGGACAGGGGGTGAAAAACTGTTTTTT
TRBJ2-1	TRBV2	TRBD1	NA	CASSDLDGTGKFF	TGTGCCAGCAGTGATCTAGACGGGACAGGGAAGTTCTTC
TRBJ2-1	TRBV7-8	NA	NA	CASSFRPAAYNEQFF	TGTGCCAGCAGCTTCCGTCCAGCGGCCTACAATGAGCAGTTCTTC
TRBJ2-2	TRBV11-3	NA	NA	CASSWGSEGTGELFF	TGTGCCAGCAGCTGGGGTAGCGAGGGCACCGGGGAGCTGTTTTTT
TRBJ2-3	TRBV18	NA	NA	CASSPPGRTWRTDTQYF	TGTGCCAGCTCACCTCCAGGGAGGACTTGGAGGACAGATACGCAGTATTTT
TRBJ2-5	TRBV7-9	TRBD1	NA	CASSIDRDGLLETQYF	TGTGCCAGCAGCATAGACAGGGATGGGTTATTGGAGACCCAGTACTTC
TRBJ2-7	TRBV7-8	TRBD2	NA	CASSVTGTKYEQYF	TGTGCCAGCAGCGTGACCGGGACTAAGTACGAGCAGTACTTC
TRBJ1-1	TRBV6-5	TRBD1	NA	CASSREYRGNTEAFF	TGTGCCAGCAGTAGGGAATACAGGGGCAACACTGAAGCTTTCTTT
TRBJ2-4	TRBV29-1	NA	NA	CSGGERQNIQYF	TGCAGCGGCGGTGAACGCCAAAACATTCAGTACTTC
TRBJ2-5	TRBV24-1	NA	NA	CATSDLGVGGLETQYF	TGTGCCACCAGTGATTTGGGGGTTGGAGGACTGGAGACCCAGTACTTC
TRBJ2-1	TRBV19	NA	NA	CASSPGPPRVHNEQFF	TGTGCCAGTAGTCCGGGCCCCCCGAGGGTACACAATGAGCAGTTCTTC
TRBJ1-2	TRBV6-2/TRBV6-3	NA	many	CASSYKGEYYGYTF	TGTGCCAGCAGTTACAAGGGGGAATACTATGGCTACACCTTC
TRBJ1-5	TRBV7-8	NA	many	CASSLSGGGNQPQHF	TGTGCCAGCAGCCTGAGTGGAGGGGGCAATCAGCCCCAGCATTTT
TRBJ1-1	TRBV7-9	TRBD1	NA	CASSSYRGWNTEAFF	TGTGCCAGCAGCTCCTACAGGGGTTGGAACACTGAAGCTTTCTTT
TRBJ2-1	TRBV28	TRBD1	NA	CATHRGQFF	TGTGCCACCCACAGGGGGCAGTTCTTC
TRBJ2-3	TRBV30	TRBD2	NA	CACPGLAGDTQYF	TGTGCCTGCCCGGGACTAGCGGGAGATACGCAGTATTTT
TRBJ1-3	TRBV25-1	TRBD1	few	CASSESTGTFSGNTIYF	TGTGCCAGCAGTGAATCGACAGGGACGTTCTCTGGAAACACCATATATTTT
TRBJ2-7	TRBV18	TRBD1	NA	CASSPPGRGQYEQYF	TGTGCCAGCTCACCACCAGGCAGGGGGCAGTACGAGCAGTACTTC
TRBJ2-7	TRBV4-1	TRBD2	NA	CASSQDFRDYYEQYF	TGCGCCAGCAGCCAAGATTTCAGGGACTACTACGAGCAGTACTTC
TRBJ2-5	TRBV18	NA	NA	CASSPNSGQFETQYF	TGTGCCAGCTCACCAAACAGCGGGCAATTTGAGACCCAGTACTTC
TRBJ1-3	TRBV28	NA	few	CASSLWSSGNTIYF	TGTGCCAGCAGTTTATGGAGCTCTGGAAACACCATATATTTT
TRBJ2-1	TRBV5-4	TRBD2	once	CASSYATSGVNEQFF	TGTGCCAGCAGCTATGCGACTAGCGGGGTCAATGAGCAGTTCTTC
TRBJ2-3	TRBV28	TRBD2	once	CASSLRGTSGRTADTQYF	TGTGCCAGCAGTTTAAGGGGGACTAGCGGGAGAACCGCAGATACGCAGTATTTT
TRBJ2-3	TRBV7-9	NA	NA	CASSLAMGGTDTQYF	TGTGCCAGCAGCTTAGCAATGGGGGGAACAGATACGCAGTATTTT
TRBJ2-3	TRBV5-1	TRBD2	NA	CASSLGEGRSTDTQYF	TGCGCCAGCAGCTTGGGGGAGGGCCGGAGCACAGATACGCAGTATTTT
TRBJ2-7	TRBV3-1/TRBV3-2	TRBD2	NA	CASSQGQASGILVYEQYF	TGTGCCAGCAGCCAAGGTCAGGCTAGCGGGATATTAGTTTACGAGCAGTACTTC
TRBJ1-1	TRBV7-8	NA	once	CASSPTQGRTEAFF	TGTGCCAGCAGCCCTACCCAGGGAAGGACTGAAGCTTTCTTT
TRBJ2-4	TRBV2	NA	few	CASRSLLAKNIQYF	TGTGCCAGCAGATCACTCCTAGCCAAAAACATTCAGTACTTC
TRBJ1-2	TRBV5-1	TRBD1	NA	CASSLTGVDGYTF	TGCGCCAGCAGCTTGACAGGGGTTGATGGCTACACCTTC
TRBJ2-2	TRBV5-4	TRBD1	NA	CASSSPRGQNTGELFF	TGTGCCAGCAGCTCCCCCAGGGGGCAGAACACCGGGGAGCTGTTTTTT
TRBJ2-2	TRBV19	TRBD2	NA	CASSFLGGEGLFF	TGTGCCAGTAGTTTCCTGGGGGGGGAAGGACTGTTTTTT
TRBJ2-1	TRBV7-9	TRBD2	NA	CASSETSGRTFF	TGTGCCAGCAGCGAGACTAGCGGGAGAACGTTCTTC
TRBJ1-2	TRBV6-6	TRBD1	NA	CASSSYIPDREGGYTF	TGTGCCAGCAGTTCCTATATCCCGGACAGGGAGGGTGGCTACACCTTC
TRBJ1-5	TRBV28	NA	NA	CASSFREPQHF	TGTGCCAGCAGTTTTCGGGAGCCCCAGCATTTT
TRBJ2-3	TRBV29-1	NA	NA	CSVRENTDTQYF	TGCAGCGTCCGGGAGAACACAGATACGCAGTATTTT
TRBJ2-1	TRBV28	NA	few	CASSYNYNEQFF	TGTGCCAGCAGTTATAATTACAATGAGCAGTTCTTC
TRBJ2-5	TRBV29-1	NA	NA	CSVESARQETQYF	TGCAGCGTTGAAAGTGCGCGCCAAGAGACCCAGTACTTC
TRBJ2-1	TRBV10-2	TRBD2	NA	CASSPKTSGKNEQFF	TGCGCCAGCAGTCCCAAGACTAGCGGCAAGAATGAGCAGTTCTTC
TRBJ2-7	TRBV4-1	NA	NA	CASSQDRGGDSTYEQYF	TGCGCCAGCAGCCAAGATCGGGGGGGGGACAGCACCTACGAGCAGTACTTC